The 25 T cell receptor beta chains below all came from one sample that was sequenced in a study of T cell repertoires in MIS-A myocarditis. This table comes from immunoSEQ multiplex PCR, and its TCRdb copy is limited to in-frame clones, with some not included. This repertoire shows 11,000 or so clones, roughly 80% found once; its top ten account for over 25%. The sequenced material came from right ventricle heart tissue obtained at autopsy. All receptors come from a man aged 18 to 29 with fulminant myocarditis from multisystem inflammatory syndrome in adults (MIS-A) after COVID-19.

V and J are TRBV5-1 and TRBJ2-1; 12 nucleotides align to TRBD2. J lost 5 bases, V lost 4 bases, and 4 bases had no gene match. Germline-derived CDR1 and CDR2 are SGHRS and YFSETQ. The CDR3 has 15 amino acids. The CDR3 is CASSTLAGGDNEQFF. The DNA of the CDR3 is TGCGCCAGCAGCACCCTAGCGGGAGGGGACAATGAGCAGTTCTTC.

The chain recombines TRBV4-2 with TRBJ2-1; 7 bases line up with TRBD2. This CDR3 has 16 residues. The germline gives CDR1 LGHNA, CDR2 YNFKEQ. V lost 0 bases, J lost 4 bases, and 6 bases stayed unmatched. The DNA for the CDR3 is TGTGCCAGCAGCCAAGAAAGGGACTACCTATACAATGAGCAGTTCTTC. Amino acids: CASSQERDYLYNEQFF.

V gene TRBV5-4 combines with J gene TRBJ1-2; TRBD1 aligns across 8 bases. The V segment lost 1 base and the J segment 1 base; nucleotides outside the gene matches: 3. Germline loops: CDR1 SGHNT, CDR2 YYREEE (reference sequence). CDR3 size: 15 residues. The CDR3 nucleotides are TGTGCCAGCAGCTTGTCAGGGGGCAATAACTATGGCTACACCTTC. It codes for CASSLSGGNNYGYTF.

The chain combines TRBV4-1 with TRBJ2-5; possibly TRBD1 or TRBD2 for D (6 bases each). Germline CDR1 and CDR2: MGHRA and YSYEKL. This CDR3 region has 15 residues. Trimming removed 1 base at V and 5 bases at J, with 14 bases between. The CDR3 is CASSQVRGRQETQYF. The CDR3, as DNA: TGCGCCAGCAGCCAAGTAAGGGGGAGGCAGGAGACCCAGTACTTC.

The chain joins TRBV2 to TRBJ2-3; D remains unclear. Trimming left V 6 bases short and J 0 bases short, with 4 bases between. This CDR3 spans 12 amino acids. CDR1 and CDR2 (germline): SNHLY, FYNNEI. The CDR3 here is CASSPSTDTQYF. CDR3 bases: TGTGCCAGCAGCCCTAGCACAGATACGCAGTATTTT.

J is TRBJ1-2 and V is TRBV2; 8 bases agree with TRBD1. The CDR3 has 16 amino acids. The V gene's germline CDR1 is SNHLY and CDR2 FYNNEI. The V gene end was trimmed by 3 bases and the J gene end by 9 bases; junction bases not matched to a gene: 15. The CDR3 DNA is TGTGCCAGCAGTGATGCGGTCCGTAGACAGGGGCTAAGCTACACCTTC. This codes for CASSDAVRRQGLSYTF.

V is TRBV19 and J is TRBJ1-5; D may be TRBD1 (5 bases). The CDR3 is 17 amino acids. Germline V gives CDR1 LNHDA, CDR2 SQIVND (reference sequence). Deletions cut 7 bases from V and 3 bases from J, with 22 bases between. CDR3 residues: CASTPTGEIPPNQPQHF. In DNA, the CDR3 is TGTGCCAGTACACCGACGGGGGAGATCCCCCCCAATCAGCCCCAGCATTTT.

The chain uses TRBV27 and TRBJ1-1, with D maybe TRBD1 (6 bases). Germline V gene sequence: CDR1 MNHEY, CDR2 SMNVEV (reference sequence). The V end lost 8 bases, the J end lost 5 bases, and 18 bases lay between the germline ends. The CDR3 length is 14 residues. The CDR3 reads CASARGGMRTEAFF. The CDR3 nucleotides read TGTGCCAGCGCTAGGGGGGGTATGAGGACTGAAGCTTTCTTT.

The CDR3 region has the DNA TGTGCCAGCAGTCGTGGGGCGCAGGGGAACACTGAAGCTTTCTTT. Translation: CASSRGAQGNTEAFF. The rearrangement joins TRBV27 to TRBJ1-1; TRBD1 is a possible D gene (5 bases). Trimming took 5 bases from V and 1 from J, leaving 14 bases between them. The CDR3 totals 15 residues. Germline CDR1 MNHEY, CDR2 SMNVEV (reference sequence).

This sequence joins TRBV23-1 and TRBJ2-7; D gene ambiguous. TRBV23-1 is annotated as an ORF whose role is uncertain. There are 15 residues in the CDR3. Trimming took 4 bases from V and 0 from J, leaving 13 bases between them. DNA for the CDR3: TGCGCCAGCAGTCCGGGCGTCTGGAGCTCCTACGAGCAGTACTTC. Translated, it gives CASSPGVWSSYEQYF.

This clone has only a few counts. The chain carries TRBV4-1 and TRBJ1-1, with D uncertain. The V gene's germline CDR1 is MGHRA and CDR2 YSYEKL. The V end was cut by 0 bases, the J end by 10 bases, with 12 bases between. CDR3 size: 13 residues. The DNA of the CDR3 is TGCGCCAGCAGCCAAGATTTATCCGAAGGAGCTTTCTTT. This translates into CASSQDLSEGAFF.

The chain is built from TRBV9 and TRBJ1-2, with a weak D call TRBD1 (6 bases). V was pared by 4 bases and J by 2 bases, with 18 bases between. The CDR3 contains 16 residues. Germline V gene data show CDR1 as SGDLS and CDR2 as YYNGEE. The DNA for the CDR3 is TGTGCCAGCAGCCTCCGGGCGGGAGGGGGGAACTATGGCTACACCTTC. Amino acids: CASSLRAGGGNYGYTF. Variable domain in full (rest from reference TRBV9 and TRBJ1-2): DSGVTQTPKHLITATGQRVTLRCSPRSGDLSVYWYQQSLDQGLQFLIQYYNGEERAKGNILERFSAQQFPDLHSELNLSSLELGDSALYFCASSLRAGGGNYGYTFGSGTRLTVV.

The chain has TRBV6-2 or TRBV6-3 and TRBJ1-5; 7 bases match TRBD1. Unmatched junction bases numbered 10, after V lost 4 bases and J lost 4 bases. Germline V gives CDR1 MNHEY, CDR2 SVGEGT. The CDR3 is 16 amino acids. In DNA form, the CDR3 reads TGTGCCAGCAGTTCACTCAGGGACAGATTGAATCAGCCCCAGCATTTT. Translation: CASSSLRDRLNQPQHF.

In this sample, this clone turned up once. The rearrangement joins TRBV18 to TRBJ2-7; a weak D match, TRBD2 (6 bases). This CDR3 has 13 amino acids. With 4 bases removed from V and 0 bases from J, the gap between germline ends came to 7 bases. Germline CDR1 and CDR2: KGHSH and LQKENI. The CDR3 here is CASSRDSSYEQYF. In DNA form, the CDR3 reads TGTGCCAGCTCACGGGACTCCTCCTACGAGCAGTACTTC.

The CDR3 DNA is TGTGCCAGCAGTTACGGGGAGACTGAAGCTTTCTTT. Translated: CASSYGETEAFF. This chain connects TRBV6-6 to TRBJ1-1; no clear D gene. Germline V lookup: CDR1 MNHNY, CDR2 SVGAGI (reference sequence). Trimming took 2 bases from V and 5 from J, leaving 6 bases between them. This CDR3 spans 12 amino acids.

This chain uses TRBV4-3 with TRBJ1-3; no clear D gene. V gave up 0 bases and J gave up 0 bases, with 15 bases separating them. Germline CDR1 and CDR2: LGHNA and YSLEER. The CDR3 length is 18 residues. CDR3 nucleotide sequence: TGCGCCAGCAGCCAAGATAAACAGCCTATTAGCTCTGGAAACACCATATATTTT. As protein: CASSQDKQPISSGNTIYF.

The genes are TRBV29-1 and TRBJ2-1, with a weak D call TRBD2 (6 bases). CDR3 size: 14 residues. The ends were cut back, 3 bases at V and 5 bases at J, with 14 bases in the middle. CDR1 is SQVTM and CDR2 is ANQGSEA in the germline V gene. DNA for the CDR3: TGCAGCGTTGAGGTCACTAGCCTGCACAATGAGCAGTTCTTC. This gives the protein CSVEVTSLHNEQFF.

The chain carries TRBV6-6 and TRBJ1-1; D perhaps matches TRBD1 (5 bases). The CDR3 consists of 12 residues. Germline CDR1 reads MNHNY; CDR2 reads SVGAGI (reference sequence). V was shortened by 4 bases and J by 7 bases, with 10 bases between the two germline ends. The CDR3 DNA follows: TGTGCCAGCAGTTTTGGCGGGGGTGAAGCTTTCTTT. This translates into CASSFGGGEAFF.

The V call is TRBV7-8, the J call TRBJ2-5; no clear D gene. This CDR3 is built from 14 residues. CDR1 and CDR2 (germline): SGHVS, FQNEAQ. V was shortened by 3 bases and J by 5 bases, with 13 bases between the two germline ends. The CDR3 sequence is CASSFAPSRETQYF. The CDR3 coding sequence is TGTGCCAGCAGCTTCGCCCCTTCACGGGAGACCCAGTACTTC.

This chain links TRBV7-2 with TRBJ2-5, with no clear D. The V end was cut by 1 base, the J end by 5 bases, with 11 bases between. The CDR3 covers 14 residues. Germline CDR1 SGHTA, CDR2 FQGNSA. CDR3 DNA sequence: TGTGCCAGCAGCTTAGACCCAGGCACGGAGACCCAGTACTTC. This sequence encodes CASSLDPGTETQYF.

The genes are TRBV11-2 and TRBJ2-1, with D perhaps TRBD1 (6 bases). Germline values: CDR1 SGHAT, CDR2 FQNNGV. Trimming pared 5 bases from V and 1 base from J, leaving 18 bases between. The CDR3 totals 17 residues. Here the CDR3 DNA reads TGTGCCAGCAGCCGTAAAGTACAGGGTAGGTCCTACAATGAGCAGTTCTTC. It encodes CASSRKVQGRSYNEQFF.

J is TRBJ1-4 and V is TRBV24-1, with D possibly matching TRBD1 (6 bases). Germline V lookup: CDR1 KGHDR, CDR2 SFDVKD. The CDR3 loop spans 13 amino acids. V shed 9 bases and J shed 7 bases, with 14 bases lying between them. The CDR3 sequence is CATSQGGVEKLFF. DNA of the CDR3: TGTGCCACCTCACAAGGGGGAGTTGAAAAACTGTTTTTT.

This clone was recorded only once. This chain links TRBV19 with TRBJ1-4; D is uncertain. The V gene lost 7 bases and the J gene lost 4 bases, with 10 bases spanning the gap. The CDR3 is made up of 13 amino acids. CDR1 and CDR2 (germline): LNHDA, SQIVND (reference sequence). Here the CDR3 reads CASMAENNEKLFF. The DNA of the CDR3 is TGTGCCAGTATGGCAGAAAATAATGAAAAACTGTTTTTT.

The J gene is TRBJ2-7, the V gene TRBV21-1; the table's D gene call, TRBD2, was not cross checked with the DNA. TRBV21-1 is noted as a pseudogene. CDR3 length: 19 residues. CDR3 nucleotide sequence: TGTGCCAGCAGCAAAACAGGGCACTTCAACGGGACTAGTCCAGACGAGCAGTACTTC. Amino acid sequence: CASSKTGHFNGTSPDEQYF.

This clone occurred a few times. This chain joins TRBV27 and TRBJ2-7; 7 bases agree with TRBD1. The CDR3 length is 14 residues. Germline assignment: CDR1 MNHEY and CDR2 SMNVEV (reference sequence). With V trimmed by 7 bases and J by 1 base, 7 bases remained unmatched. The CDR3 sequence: CASKGAGGSYEQYF. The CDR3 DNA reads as TGTGCCAGCAAGGGGGCAGGGGGTTCCTACGAGCAGTACTTC.